These T cell receptor beta chains were read from a single sample in a study of shared clonotypes between healthy human individuals. Measured with immunoSEQ multiplex PCR; TCRdb has only the in-frame clones, and not every one. The table has hundreds of thousands of clones, about two thirds seen once. Sequences were obtained from memory CD4+ T cells sorted from blood. All receptors come from a woman aged 25 to 39 in good health. Both conserved end residues are trimmed from each CDR3.

V	J	CDR3
TRBV7-9	TRBJ2-3	ASSLGRGGSGSTDTQY
TRBV9	TRBJ1-6	ASSVGRDNSPLH
TRBV5-1	TRBJ2-1	ASSLSTSGYNEQF
TRBV4-1	TRBJ1-5	ASSQGAIGNQPQH
TRBV7-2	TRBJ2-7	ASSFGTSSYEQY
TRBV7-8	TRBJ1-5	ASSTTSRGVTQPQH
TRBV9	TRBJ2-5	ASSVGLAGGEETQY
TRBV25-1	TRBJ2-7	ASSESLAGGTFGYEQY
TRBV4-1	TRBJ1-1	ASSQGRGNKNTEAF
TRBV25-1	TRBJ2-4	ASSEEVETKNIQY
TRBV4-1	TRBJ2-2	ASSQDLGLAGAGELF
TRBV19	TRBJ2-1	ASSAGTGSYNEQF
TRBV19	TRBJ2-5	ASSIDRSTSGVPYQETQY
TRBV27	TRBJ2-5	ASSPQALAGGGETQY
TRBV10-2	TRBJ1-1	ASSERNEAF
TRBV5-1	TRBJ2-1	ASSLSIAGFNEQF
TRBV5-6	TRBJ2-5	ASSLRGRAAGETQY
TRBV6-1	TRBJ2-1	ASSGFHDNEQF
TRBV9	TRBJ2-3	ASSSLAAGGTDTQY
TRBV27	TRBJ2-7	ASSFSGTSGYEQY
TRBV11-2	TRBJ2-3	ASSFQSSEADTQY
TRBV19	TRBJ2-7	ASSIDKTYEQY
TRBV5-1	TRBJ1-1	ASSLLQTRRGNTEAF
TRBV7-9	TRBJ2-7	ASSLISHEQY
TRBV27	TRBJ2-1	ASSLGRDNEQF
TRBV2	TRBJ2-1	ASNRAGGLSDEQF
TRBV7-2	TRBJ2-7	ASSRRDSTEQY
TRBV9	TRBJ2-5	ASSLGAGDGETQY
TRBV28	TRBJ1-2	ASSLGTGGRGYT
TRBV6-1	TRBJ1-5	ASSTVSGINQPQH
TRBV18	TRBJ2-2	ASSLAAENTGELF
TRBV27	TRBJ2-7	ASSSASGRARSYEQY
TRBV7-8	TRBJ2-3	ASSLGLSTDTQY
TRBV23-1	TRBJ1-5	ASSQTLGYSNQPQH
TRBV5-6	TRBJ2-7	ASSLYGLGPSSYEQY
TRBV6-6	TRBJ1-3	ASRGDYGNTIY
TRBV9	TRBJ2-7	ASSARGGSPYEQY
TRBV28	TRBJ1-2	ASSLSGNLYGYT
TRBV7-9	TRBJ2-5	ASSTDTTGVGETQY
TRBV28	TRBJ2-4	ASSLRGSLKNIQY
TRBV30	TRBJ1-5	AWRRGGDQPQH
TRBV5-4	TRBJ2-7	ASSLKGGYEQY
TRBV7-2	TRBJ2-2	ASSPGLASNTGELF
TRBV5-6	TRBJ2-7	ASSLFGGGPYEQY
TRBV5-1	TRBJ2-3	ATNRGRGTDGIDTQY
TRBV29-1	TRBJ1-4	SVAGAGNEKLF
TRBV6-1	TRBJ1-5	ASRGGAGVQPQH
TRBV11-2	TRBJ1-5	ASSYNFNSNQPQH
TRBV5-5	TRBJ1-3	ASSFHRDSGNTIY
TRBV2	TRBJ2-7	ASSSAGGAGEQY
TRBV27	TRBJ2-4	ASSPPANVAKNIQY
TRBV5-6	TRBJ2-5	ASSLSQETQY
TRBV19	TRBJ1-1	ASGGNTEAF